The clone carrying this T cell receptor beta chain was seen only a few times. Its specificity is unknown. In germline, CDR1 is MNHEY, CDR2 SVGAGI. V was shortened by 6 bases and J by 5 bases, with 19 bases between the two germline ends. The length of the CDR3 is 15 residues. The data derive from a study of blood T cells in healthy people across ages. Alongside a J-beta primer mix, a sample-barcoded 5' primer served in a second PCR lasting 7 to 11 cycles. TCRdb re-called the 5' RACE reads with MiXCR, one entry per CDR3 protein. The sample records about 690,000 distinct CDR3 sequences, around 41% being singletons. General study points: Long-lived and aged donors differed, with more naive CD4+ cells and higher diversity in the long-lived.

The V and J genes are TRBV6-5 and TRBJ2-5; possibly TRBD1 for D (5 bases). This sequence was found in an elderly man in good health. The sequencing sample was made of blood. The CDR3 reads CASSTQTIWGETQYF. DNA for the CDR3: TGTGCCAGCAGCACCCAGACGATCTGGGGCGAGACCCAGTACTTC.